This TCR beta chain was obtained from a study of cytomegalovirus exposure and HLA in healthy donors. On this clone: Its antigen remains unknown.

Germline assignment: CDR1 MNHEY and CDR2 SVGAGI. The CDR3 contains 13 residues. The junction had 9 bases not matched to a gene; V was cut back by 9 bases and J by 5 bases. It was with 60 Vbeta and 13 Jbeta primers that the PCR ran. The method was immunoSEQ multiplex PCR; TCRdb's version includes in-frame clones alone and lacks a portion of them. This table has around 130,000 clones, over 60% appearing once. Study-wide results and caveats: The Asian-associated ancestry cluster reportedly had fewer N-insertions than the approximately 690-donor mean in a later analysis.

The chain links TRBV6-5 to TRBJ1-2, with 7 positions matching TRBD1. The source is a woman aged 60-75 years in good health and CMV-seronegative. Source material: PBMCs. The CDR3 sequence is CASGVDRSYGYTF. As DNA, the CDR3 is TGTGCCAGTGGCGTGGACAGGTCGTATGGCTACACCTTC.